One sample yielded the 31 T cell receptor beta chains listed below, sequenced in a study of T cell clonality in common variable immunodeficiency. Study conclusions and caveats: Fewer deletions and N-nucleotide insertions were reportedly seen in common variable immunodeficiency TCR beta sequences.

The method was immunoSEQ multiplex PCR; TCRdb's version includes in-frame clones alone and lacks a portion of them. This set yields 20,000 to 30,000 clones and no singletons; the top ten hold roughly 9.6%. What these receptors recognize is not known. Sequences were obtained from peripheral blood mononuclear cells. These receptors all stem from a human donor with common variable immunodeficiency.

The table lists this clone with many counts. Read coverage stops 3 residues before the CDR3 terminus; the germline J gene supplies the remainder. This sequence joins TRBV30 and TRBJ1-3; perhaps TRBD1 as D (5 bases). Germline CDR1 is GTSNPN and CDR2 is SVGIG (reference sequence). The CDR3 consists of 15 residues. The germline V and J ends were trimmed by 0 bases and 2 bases, with 11 bases remaining between them. The sequenced CDR3 bases are TGTGCCTGGAGTGTAAAGGGGCAGGCTGGAAACACC. Translation gives CAWSVKGQAGNT. The complete CDR3 reads CAWSVKGQAGNTIYF.

In regard to this clone: The read is 3 residues too short to cover the CDR3 end, so that end is filled in from the germline J gene. The V and J genes are TRBV7-8 and TRBJ2-3; possibly TRBD2 for D (5 bases). The CDR3 is made up of 16 amino acids. V dropped 5 bases and J dropped 4 bases, with 19 bases sitting between them. The germline gives CDR1 SGHVS, CDR2 FQNEAQ. The covered CDR3 bases are TGTGCCAGCAGCCGAATACTAGGAGGATTTGCAGATACG. Translated: CASSRILGGFADT. The entire CDR3 is CASSRILGGFADTQYF.

There are a few counts of this clone. The observed sequence ends 3 residues before the CDR3 terminus, with the missing tail filled in from the germline J gene. The V call is TRBV20-1, the J call TRBJ2-7; D may be TRBD2 (6 bases). This CDR3 spans 15 amino acids. Germline assignment: CDR1 DFQATT and CDR2 SNEGSKA (reference sequence). Trimming removed 3 bases at V and 4 bases at J, with 19 bases between. The DNA read from the CDR3 is TGCAGTGCTAGTCCCCTGATGGGGAGCGGGTACGAG. Translating it yields CSASPLMGSGYE. The whole CDR3 sequence reads CSASPLMGSGYEQYF.

This clone was found a few times. The CDR3 end is not reached by the read, which stops 3 residues before it; the germline J gene fills it in. The chain is built from TRBV7-2 and TRBJ2-1; 10 bases fit TRBD2. The germline CDR1 and CDR2 sequences are SGHTA and FQGNSA. V dropped 4 bases and J dropped 6; count of bases not matched to a gene: 6. The CDR3 sequence is 15 residues long. The CDR3 bases that were read are TGTGCCAGCAGCTGGCAGCGGGGGGGCCTCAATGAG. It is translated as CASSWQRGGLNE. The entire CDR3 sequence reads CASSWQRGGLNEQFF.

This clone was seen ten or more times. The CDR3 end is not reached by the read, which stops 3 residues before it; the germline J gene fills it in. This chain uses TRBV5-6 with TRBJ2-1; D uncertain. The V end lost 4 bases, the J end lost 0 bases, and 8 bases lay between the germline ends. This CDR3 comprises 14 residues. Germline CDR1 is SGHDT and CDR2 is YYEEEE. The DNA read from the CDR3 is TGTGCCAGCAGCCAGGTGTTCTCCTACAATGAG. Translation: CASSQVFSYNE. The full CDR3 protein reads CASSQVFSYNEQFF. The full variable domain, in which reference TRBV5-6 and TRBJ2-1 provide the parts outside the CDR3, is DAGVTQSPTHLIKTRGQQVTLRCSPKSGHDTVSWYQQALGQGPQFIFQYYEEEERQRGNFPDRFSGHQFPNYSSELNVNALLLGDSALYLCASSQVFSYNEQFFGPGTRLTVL.

Turning to this clone: The read gets to within 3 residues of the CDR3 end, and the germline J gene fills in the rest. The chain carries TRBV7-8 and TRBJ2-2, with D tentatively TRBD1 (5 bases). This CDR3 spans 14 amino acids. Per the germline V gene, CDR1 is SGHVS and CDR2 is FQNEAQ. Trimming took 4 bases from V and 6 from J, leaving 12 bases between them. This chain's CDR3 is CASSSIRGPGELFF. The DNA read from the CDR3 is TGTGCCAGCAGCTCGATTAGGGGTCCCGGGGAG.

In the case of this clone: The read terminates 3 residues ahead of where the CDR3 ends, so the germline J gene completes it. The J gene is TRBJ2-2, the V gene TRBV7-8; 7 bases map to TRBD1. CDR1 SGHVS and CDR2 FQNEAQ come from the germline V gene. Trimming took 5 bases from V and 2 from J; bases not matched to a gene: 8. The CDR3 sequence is 16 residues long. Partial CDR3 DNA: TGTGCCAGCAGCCTCTGGGACAGTCTAAACACCGGGGAG. Amino acids: CASSLWDSLNTGE. The complete CDR3 sequence is CASSLWDSLNTGELFF.

In the case of this clone: The missing CDR3 end, 3 residues past where the read stops, is filled in from the germline J gene. The gene calls are TRBV19 and TRBJ1-1, with a weak D call TRBD1 (6 bases). The CDR3 covers 12 residues. The germline V gene has CDR1 LNHDA and CDR2 SQIVND (reference sequence). Partial CDR3 DNA: TGTGCCAGTAGTACCCTGGGCAGGGGA. Translated, it gives CASSTLGRG. The whole CDR3 region reads CASSTLGRGAFF.

Remarks on this clone: The read finishes 3 residues shy of the CDR3 end, and the germline J gene is used to complete it. V and J are TRBV20-1 and TRBJ2-7; D may be TRBD1 or TRBD2 (5 bases each). Trimming removed 0 bases from V and 4 bases from J, with 10 bases in between. The germline CDR1 and CDR2 sequences are DFQATT and SNEGSKA (reference sequence). This CDR3 contains 13 residues. The CDR3 loop reads CSARDPGSYEQYF. Partial CDR3 DNA: TGCAGTGCTAGAGATCCAGGGAGTTACGAG.

As for this clone: Read coverage stops 3 residues before the CDR3 terminus; the germline J gene supplies the remainder. V and J are TRBV7-2 and TRBJ1-1; TRBD1 is a possible D gene (5 bases). The CDR3 is 12 amino acids. Per the germline V gene, CDR1 is SGHTA and CDR2 is FQGNSA. The part of the CDR3 DNA that was read is TGTGCCAGCAGCTTAGTGTGGGGGGTA. Translation gives CASSLVWGV. The whole CDR3 protein reads CASSLVWGVAFF.

This clone was counted only a few times. The sequenced fragment ends 3 residues before the CDR3 boundary, so the rest is inferred from the germline J gene. This chain links TRBV30 with TRBJ2-7, with 9 bases matching TRBD1. Trimming cost V 4 bases and J 2 bases; bases outside gene matches: 3. There are 13 residues in the CDR3. Germline V gene data show CDR1 as GTSNPN and CDR2 as SVGIG (reference sequence). Incomplete CDR3 DNA: TGTGCCTGGAACAGGGGGCTCACCTACGAG. It encodes CAWNRGLTYE. From start to end, the CDR3 is CAWNRGLTYEQYF.

For this clone: The CDR3 end is not reached by the read, which stops 3 residues before it; the germline J gene fills it in. V usage is TRBV7-9 and J usage is TRBJ1-2; tentative D call: TRBD1 (6 bases). V dropped 0 bases and J dropped 4 bases, with 12 bases sitting between them. Germline CDR1 SEHNR, CDR2 FQNEAQ (reference sequence). This CDR3 is 15 amino acids long. This chain's CDR3 is CASSLAPGHLYGYTF. Incomplete CDR3 DNA: TGTGCCAGCAGCTTAGCGCCGGGACACCTCTATGGC.

Note on this clone: The missing CDR3 end, 3 residues past where the read stops, is filled in from the germline J gene. V usage is TRBV30 and J usage is TRBJ1-3; 7 nucleotides line up with TRBD1. The germline V gene encodes CDR1 GTSNPN and CDR2 SVGIG (reference sequence). With 2 bases clipped from V and 2 bases from J, the junction kept 6 bases outside the gene matches. The CDR3 has 15 amino acids. The sequenced part of the CDR3 DNA is TGTGCCTGGAGTCCCCTGGGACAGCCTGGAAACACC. Translating it yields CAWSPLGQPGNT. The full CDR3 protein reads CAWSPLGQPGNTIYF. The full variable domain, rest sourced from reference TRBV30 and TRBJ1-3, is SQTIHQWPATLVQPVGSPLSLECTVEGTSNPNLYWYRQAAGRGLQLLFYSVGIGQISSEVPQNLSASRPQDRQFILSSKKLLLSDSGFYLCAWSPLGQPGNTIYFGEGSWLTVV.

The sample holds many counts of this clone. Read sequence stops 3 residues before the CDR3 end, and the germline J gene provides the missing end. The chain couples TRBV28 to TRBJ2-7; 7 positions match TRBD2. The CDR3 length is 17 residues. The V and J ends lost 0 bases and 6 bases, in that order; junction bases with no gene match: 14. Germline V gene sequence: CDR1 MDHEN, CDR2 SYDVKM. The part of the CDR3 DNA that was read is TGTGCCAGCAGTTTATGGACCGGGACTACCGACTTGGGCGAG. It encodes CASSLWTGTTDLGE. The CDR3 in full is CASSLWTGTTDLGEQYF.

In this sample, this clone turned up many times. Read coverage stops 3 residues before the CDR3 terminus; the germline J gene supplies the remainder. The chain joins TRBV5-1 to TRBJ2-7; TRBD2 aligns across 7 bases. The V gene's germline CDR1 is SGHRS and CDR2 YFSETQ. Trimming at V came to 1 base and at J to 3 bases, leaving 4 bases not matched to a gene. The CDR3 extends over 14 amino acids. CDR3: CASSLSGGGYEQYF. The part of the CDR3 DNA that was read is TGCGCCAGCAGCTTGTCGGGCGGGGGCTACGAG.

This clone was seen at least ten times. CDR3: CASSLALAGGQETQYF. The sequenced part of the CDR3 DNA is TGTGCCAGCAGCTTAGCTCTAGCGGGAGGTCAAGAGACC. This chain connects TRBV7-2 to TRBJ2-5; 11 nucleotides align to TRBD2. The CDR3 extends 3 residues past the end of the read, so its final part is completed from the germline J gene. Germline V CDR1 and CDR2: SGHTA, FQGNSA. This CDR3 is built from 16 residues. J lost 2 bases, V lost 0 bases, and 2 bases had no gene match.

This clone was observed many times. The CDR3 extends 3 residues past the end of the read, so its final part is completed from the germline J gene. The chain couples TRBV2 to TRBJ1-1; D is perhaps TRBD1 (5 bases). Germline V lookup: CDR1 SNHLY, CDR2 FYNNEI. The CDR3 has 11 residues. CDR3 bases read: TGTGCCAGCAGTGCGGACATCGAA. Protein: CASSADIE. The entire CDR3 is CASSADIEAFF.

This clone was seen a handful of times. The read halts 3 residues ahead of the CDR3 end, with the missing end drawn from the germline J gene. V gene TRBV2 combines with J gene TRBJ2-6, with TRBD1 as a possible D gene (7 bases). Germline CDR1 SNHLY, CDR2 FYNNEI. V was trimmed by 6 bases and J by 1 base, leaving 13 bases between them. The CDR3 loop spans 16 amino acids. CDR3 sequence: CASRPGGLSGANVLTF. The DNA read from the CDR3 is TGTGCCAGCAGACCAGGGGGGTTATCTGGGGCCAACGTC.

The sample holds a few counts of this clone. From the germline J gene comes the end of the CDR3, since the read stops 3 residues before it. V gene TRBV30 combines with J gene TRBJ2-7; 13 bases agree with TRBD2. This CDR3 has 15 amino acids. Losses at the gene ends were 5 bases for V and 2 bases for J; bases not matched to a gene: 6. Germline V lookup: CDR1 GTSNPN, CDR2 SVGIG (reference sequence). The CDR3 sequence: CAWFLGLAGAYEQYF. The CDR3 DNA, read in part, is TGTGCCTGGTTCCTCGGACTAGCGGGGGCCTACGAG.

Many counts were recorded for this clone. The CDR3 is cut off 3 residues early in the read; its end comes from the germline J gene. This sequence joins TRBV28 and TRBJ2-3, with 11 bases that match TRBD2. The CDR3 sequence is 17 residues long. The germline V gene has CDR1 MDHEN and CDR2 SYDVKM. Losses at the gene ends were 4 bases for V and 2 bases for J; bases not matched to a gene: 8. CDR3 bases read: TGTGCCAGCAGTTCACCCCGACTAGCGGGAACCACAGATACG. Translated, it gives CASSSPRLAGTTDT. The entire CDR3 sequence reads CASSSPRLAGTTDTQYF.

This clone was seen at least ten times. The CDR3 is cut off 3 residues early in the read; its end comes from the germline J gene. The rearrangement uses TRBV19 and TRBJ2-7; tentatively, D is TRBD2 (6 bases). Germline loops: CDR1 LNHDA, CDR2 SQIVND (reference sequence). The CDR3 sequence is 15 residues long. Trimming stripped 3 bases from V and 4 bases from J, with 16 bases between. The sequenced part of the CDR3 DNA is TGTGCCAGTAGTATGAGGGGCGCTGGACTATACGAG. Its protein product is CASSMRGAGLYE. The full CDR3 sequence reads CASSMRGAGLYEQYF.

This clone was counted a few times. The read ends 3 residues early relative to the CDR3; the germline J gene fills the gap. The chain combines TRBV5-1 with TRBJ2-7; 8 nucleotides align to TRBD2. The junction had 3 bases not matched to a gene; V was cut back by 0 bases and J by 4 bases. The CDR3 extends over 14 amino acids. Germline V CDR1 and CDR2: SGHRS, YFSETQ. Incomplete CDR3 DNA: TGCGCCAGCAGCTTGGCGGGGGGGACGTACGAG. This translates into CASSLAGGTYE. The complete CDR3 reads CASSLAGGTYEQYF.

This clone has a count of ten or more. Read data end 3 residues before the CDR3 end; the end is taken from the germline J gene. This chain uses TRBV18 with TRBJ1-2, with TRBD1 as a possible D gene (5 bases). Per germline, CDR1 KGHSH and CDR2 LQKENI. V lost 3 bases, J lost 6 bases, and 11 bases lay in between. The CDR3 runs to 13 residues. The sequenced CDR3 bases are TGTGCCAGCTCACCGGGACTAACCAATGGC. Translated: CASSPGLTNG. The whole CDR3 protein is CASSPGLTNGYTF.

As concerns this clone: Coverage ceases 3 residues before the CDR3 finishes, and the germline J gene fills in the end. The chain joins TRBV5-6 to TRBJ2-7; 12 bases line up with TRBD2. V lost 4 bases, J lost 2 bases, and 4 bases stayed unmatched. The CDR3 runs to 15 residues. Per the germline V gene, CDR1 is SGHDT and CDR2 is YYEEEE. The chain's CDR3 is CASSPRTSGAYEQYF. CDR3 DNA, as far as it was read: TGTGCCAGCAGCCCCCGGACTAGCGGGGCCTACGAG.

Turning to this clone: The read ends 3 residues before the CDR3 terminus; that terminus is restored from the germline J gene. The same CDR3 can be traced to other DNA sequences in this sample. V gene TRBV7-9 combines with J gene TRBJ2-7; D uncertain. CDR3 length: 11 amino acids. V was trimmed by 4 bases and J by 6 bases, leaving 7 bases between them. From germline, CDR1 is SEHNR and CDR2 FQNEAQ (reference sequence). This CDR3 is CASSSLFEQYF. CDR3 bases read: TGTGCCAGCAGCTCCCTGTTCGAG.

This clone turned up a few times. Read coverage stops 3 residues before the CDR3 terminus; the germline J gene supplies the remainder. V gene TRBV19 combines with J gene TRBJ1-5; 9 nucleotides match TRBD1. Germline trimming cut 6 bases from V and 6 bases from J; bases unmatched to any gene: 9. CDR1 is LNHDA and CDR2 is SQIVND in the germline V gene (reference sequence). CDR3 length equals 15 residues. The sequenced part of the CDR3 DNA is TGTGCCAGTAGCCAATACGGGACAGGGATTCAGCCC. This sequence encodes CASSQYGTGIQP. The whole CDR3 protein is CASSQYGTGIQPQHF.

In this sample, this clone turned up a few times. The read comes to an end 3 residues before the CDR3 does, leaving the germline J gene to fill in the end. The chain combines TRBV29-1 with TRBJ2-5, with 14 bases lining up with TRBD2. Germline trimming cut 6 bases from V and 7 bases from J; bases unmatched to any gene: 13. This CDR3 is built from 16 residues. Germline CDR1 and CDR2: SQVTM and ANQGSEA. CDR3 residues: CSVRTSGGSKGGTQYF. The part of the CDR3 DNA that was read is TGCAGCGTGCGGACTAGCGGGGGGTCCAAAGGAGGGACC.

Regarding this clone: The read ends 3 residues before the CDR3 terminus; that terminus is restored from the germline J gene. The chain joins TRBV6-1 to TRBJ2-3; 10 nucleotides line up with TRBD2. Trimming removed 4 bases from V and 3 bases from J; junction bases left unmatched: 1. The CDR3 length is 14 residues. The germline V gene encodes CDR1 MNHNS and CDR2 SASEGT. The DNA read from the CDR3 is TGTGCCAGCAGTGTGACTAGCGGGACAGATACG. It is translated as CASSVTSGTDT. The whole CDR3 protein is CASSVTSGTDTQYF.

Judged by abundance, this clone is medium-sized. The DNA ends 3 residues before the CDR3 does, and the rest of the CDR3 is filled in from the germline J gene. The chain combines TRBV19 with TRBJ2-2; D ambiguous. There are 13 residues in the CDR3. Germline V gene data show CDR1 as LNHDA and CDR2 as SQIVND (reference sequence). The V gene lost 6 bases and the J gene lost 3 bases, with 8 bases spanning the gap. CDR3: CASRQAHTGELFF. The sequenced part of the CDR3 DNA is TGTGCCAGTAGGCAGGCGCACACCGGGGAG.

A few counts support this clone. The CDR3 end lies 3 residues beyond the end of the read and is filled in from the germline J gene. This sequence joins TRBV5-1 and TRBJ1-6, with D perhaps TRBD1 (5 bases). Germline V gives CDR1 SGHRS, CDR2 YFSETQ. V shed 0 bases and J shed 9 bases, with 13 bases lying between them. CDR3 length equals 15 residues. The chain's CDR3 is CASSLEFGGSSPLHF. The sequenced part of the CDR3 DNA is TGCGCCAGCAGCTTGGAGTTCGGGGGGAGTTCACCC.

This clone was seen repeatedly, ten times or more. The sequenced fragment ends 3 residues before the CDR3 boundary, so the rest is inferred from the germline J gene. The chain has TRBV7-2 and TRBJ1-2; 7 nucleotides line up with TRBD1. The germline gives CDR1 SGHTA, CDR2 FQGNSA. This CDR3 is 14 amino acids long. The V and J ends lost 4 bases and 4 bases, in that order; junction bases with no gene match: 6. CDR3: CASSSWDSLYGYTF. The sequenced CDR3 bases are TGTGCCAGCAGCTCATGGGACAGCCTCTATGGC.